This passage covers 14 T cell receptor beta chains from one sample sequenced in a study of cytomegalovirus exposure and HLA in healthy donors (TCRdb year 2017). The library was produced with the immunoSEQ multiplex PCR assay. For the multiplex PCR, a mixture combining 60 forward primers for TCR Vbeta segments and 13 reverse primers for TCR Jbeta segments was used. Drawn from immuneACCESS, this table holds only the in-frame rearrangements with V and J called that TCRdb kept. Clones are partly lost; checked studies trace under half to an unresolved V gene and leave the rest unexplained. Recorded for this sample are approximately 170,000 clones; around 76% of them occurred a single time. The top ten constitute about 1.4% of the sample. Sequencing input: PBMCs. These receptor sequences come from a man in his forties or fifties in good health and CMV-seronegative.

Here the CDR3 DNA reads TGTGCCAGCAGTGCCTGGAGTAGGGGCGATGAGCAGTTCTTC. Translation gives CASSAWSRGDEQFF. This chain connects TRBV28 to TRBJ2-1, with D maybe TRBD1 (5 bases). The CDR3 contains 14 residues. Germline V gene lookup returns CDR1 MDHEN and CDR2 SYDVKM. The ends were cut back, 5 bases at V and 8 bases at J, with 16 bases in the middle.

To note about this clone: Mismatch with germline at one junction end may stem from a read error. This sequence joins TRBV7-9 and TRBJ1-1; D might be TRBD1 (6 bases). The CDR3 extends over 14 amino acids. Germline values: CDR1 SEHNR, CDR2 FQNEAQ (reference sequence). The chain's CDR3 is CSSSAGQLNTEAFF. The CDR3 bases are TGTTCCAGCAGCGCCGGACAGTTGAACACTGAAGCTTTCTTT.

This chain connects TRBV19 to TRBJ1-1, with D uncertain. The CDR3 length is 14 residues. The germline V gene has CDR1 LNHDA and CDR2 SQIVND (reference sequence). Deletions cut 3 bases from V and 1 base from J, with 9 bases between. CDR3 region: CASSIGVGNTEAFF. The CDR3 nucleotides are TGTGCCAGTAGTATCGGAGTAGGGAACACTGAAGCTTTCTTT.

The V call is TRBV29-1, the J call TRBJ1-2, with a weak D call TRBD1 (5 bases). This CDR3 is 14 amino acids long. Per the germline V gene, CDR1 is SQVTM and CDR2 is ANQGSEA. V was cut by 3 bases and J by 1 base, with 12 bases left in between. The chain's CDR3 is CSVDRQPNNYGYTF. DNA of the CDR3: TGCAGCGTTGATAGACAGCCCAATAACTATGGCTACACCTTC.

The chain uses TRBV18 and TRBJ1-1; TRBD1 aligns across 10 bases. V was clipped by 7 bases and J by 5 bases; unmatched bases: 19. Germline V gene data show CDR1 as KGHSH and CDR2 as LQKENI. CDR3 length equals 18 residues. CDR3 coding DNA: TGTGCCAGCTTTAGGCACCCGCGGAATTCGGGACAGGGGACTGAAGCTTTCTTT. Encoded protein: CASFRHPRNSGQGTEAFF.

The gene calls are TRBV5-6 and TRBJ1-1; D is possibly TRBD1 (5 bases). Trimming pared 5 bases from V and 10 bases from J, leaving 24 bases between. This CDR3 spans 15 amino acids. Germline loops: CDR1 SGHDT, CDR2 YYEEEE. The CDR3 sequence: CASRGQGSAPMRAFF. The CDR3 nucleotides read TGTGCCAGCAGGGGGCAGGGTTCAGCTCCTATGAGAGCTTTCTTT.

J is TRBJ2-1 and V is TRBV5-1; D remains unclear. Germline loops: CDR1 SGHRS, CDR2 YFSETQ. CDR3 length equals 13 residues. V dropped 0 bases and J dropped 8 bases, with 9 bases sitting between them. DNA for the CDR3: TGCGCCAGCAGCTTGGAACCAGCGCATGAGCAGTTCTTC. Translation: CASSLEPAHEQFF.

The chain employs TRBV5-1 and TRBJ1-1; 12 positions match TRBD1. Looked up from germline, CDR1 is SGHRS and CDR2 is YFSETQ. V was clipped by 4 bases and J by 3 bases; unmatched bases: 10. This CDR3 spans 17 amino acids. As DNA, the CDR3 is TGCGCCAGCAGCCTCGGCGGGACAGGGGGCGCGGACACTGAAGCTTTCTTT. As protein: CASSLGGTGGADTEAFF.

CDR3 loop: CASSRTSGSIYEQYV. CDR3 sequence (DNA): TGTGCCAGCAGTAGGACTAGCGGGAGTATCTATGAGCAGTACGTC. The V gene is TRBV6-5, the J gene TRBJ2-7; TRBD2 matches 13 bases. The germline gives CDR1 MNHEY, CDR2 SVGAGI. The CDR3 extends over 15 amino acids. Unmatched junction bases numbered 8, after V lost 5 bases and J lost 7 bases.

The CDR3 sequence is CASSYRGLNEKLFF. For the CDR3, the DNA is TGTGCCAGCAGTTACAGGGGCCTTAATGAAAAACTGTTTTTT. This chain joins TRBV6-5 and TRBJ1-4; D may be TRBD1 (5 bases). CDR1 is MNHEY, CDR2 SVGAGI, per germline. Between the trimmed V and J ends, which lost 2 bases and 4 bases, there was a span of 8 bases. The CDR3 spans 14 residues.

This chain links TRBV6-1 with TRBJ2-1, with TRBD2 matching over 14 bases. CDR1 and CDR2 (germline): MNHNS, SASEGT. This CDR3 comprises 15 residues. Unmatched junction bases numbered 6, after V lost 6 bases and J lost 8 bases. Written as DNA, the CDR3 is TGTGCCAGCAGGGGGACTAGCGGGAGACGGTATGAGCAGTTCTTC. Its protein product is CASRGTSGRRYEQFF.

J is TRBJ2-1 and V is TRBV4-1; the D gene is possibly TRBD1 (5 bases). CDR1 is MGHRA, CDR2 YSYEKL, per germline. Trimming pared 0 bases from V and 7 bases from J, leaving 13 bases between. The CDR3 loop spans 15 amino acids. CDR3 loop: CASSQDGQGLNEQFF. CDR3 nucleotides: TGCGCCAGCAGCCAAGATGGTCAGGGTTTGAATGAGCAGTTCTTC.

The chain joins TRBV4-2 to TRBJ2-1, with 9 positions matching TRBD2. CDR1 is LGHNA, CDR2 YNFKEQ, per germline. This CDR3 contains 16 residues. With V trimmed by 0 bases and J by 3 bases, 3 bases remained unmatched. The CDR3 reads CASSQESGGIYNEQFF. The CDR3 DNA follows: TGTGCCAGCAGCCAAGAAAGCGGGGGGATCTACAATGAGCAGTTCTTC.

The V gene is TRBV5-1, the J gene TRBJ2-7, with D tentatively TRBD2 (6 bases). Germline values: CDR1 SGHRS, CDR2 YFSETQ. Trimming took off 0 bases at V and 4 bases at J, with 11 bases between the two ends. CDR3 length: 14 amino acids. The DNA for the CDR3 is TGCGCCAGCAGCTTGGGGGTCGGGGGATACGAGCAGTACGTC. It yields the protein CASSLGVGGYEQYV.